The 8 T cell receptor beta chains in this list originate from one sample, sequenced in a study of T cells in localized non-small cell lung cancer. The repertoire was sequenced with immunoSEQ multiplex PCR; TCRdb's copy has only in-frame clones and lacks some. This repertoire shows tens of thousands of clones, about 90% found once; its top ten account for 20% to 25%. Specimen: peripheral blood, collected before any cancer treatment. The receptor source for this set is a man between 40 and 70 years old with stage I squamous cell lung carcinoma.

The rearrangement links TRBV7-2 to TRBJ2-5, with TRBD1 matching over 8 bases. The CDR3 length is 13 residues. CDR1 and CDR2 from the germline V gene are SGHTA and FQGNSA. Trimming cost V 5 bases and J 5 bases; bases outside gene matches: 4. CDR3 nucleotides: TGTGCCAGCAGCCCTCGACAGGGGGAGACCCAGTACTTC. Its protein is CASSPRQGETQYF.

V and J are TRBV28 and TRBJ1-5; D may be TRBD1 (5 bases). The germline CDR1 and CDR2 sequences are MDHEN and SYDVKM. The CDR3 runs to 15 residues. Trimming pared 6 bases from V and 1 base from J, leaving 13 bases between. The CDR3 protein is CASRPQGGSNQPQHF. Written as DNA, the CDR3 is TGTGCCAGCAGACCTCAGGGAGGCAGCAATCAGCCCCAGCATTTT.

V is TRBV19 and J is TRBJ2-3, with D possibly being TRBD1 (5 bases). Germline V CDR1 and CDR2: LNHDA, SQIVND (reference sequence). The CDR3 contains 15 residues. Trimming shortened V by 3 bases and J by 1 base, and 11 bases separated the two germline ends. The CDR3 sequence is CASSILEGGTDTQYF. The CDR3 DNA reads TGTGCCAGTAGTATCCTCGAAGGGGGCACAGATACGCAGTATTTT.

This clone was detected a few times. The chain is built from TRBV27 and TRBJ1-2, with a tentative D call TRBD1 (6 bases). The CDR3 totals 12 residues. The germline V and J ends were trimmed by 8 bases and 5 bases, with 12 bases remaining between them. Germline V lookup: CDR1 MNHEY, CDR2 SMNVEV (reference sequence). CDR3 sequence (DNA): TGTGCCAGCTGGGGGGCGCGGTATGGCTACACCTTC. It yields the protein CASWGARYGYTF.

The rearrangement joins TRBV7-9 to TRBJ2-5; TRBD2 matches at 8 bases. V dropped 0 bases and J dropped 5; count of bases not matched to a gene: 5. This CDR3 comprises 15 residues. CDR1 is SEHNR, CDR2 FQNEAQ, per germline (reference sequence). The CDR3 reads CASSLASGRRETQYF. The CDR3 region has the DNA TGTGCCAGCAGCTTAGCCAGCGGGAGAAGGGAGACCCAGTACTTC.

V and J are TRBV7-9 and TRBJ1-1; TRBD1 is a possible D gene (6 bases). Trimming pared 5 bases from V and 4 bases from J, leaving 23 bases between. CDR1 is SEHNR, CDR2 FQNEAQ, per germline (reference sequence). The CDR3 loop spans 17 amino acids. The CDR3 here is CASSLGRGEGVSTEAFF. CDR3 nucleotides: TGTGCCAGCAGCCTCGGCCGGGGAGAGGGGGTAAGCACTGAAGCTTTCTTT. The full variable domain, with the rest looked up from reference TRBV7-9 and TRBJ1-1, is DTGVSQNPRHKITKRGQNVTFRCDPISEHNRLYWYRQTLGQGPEFLTYFQNEAQLEKSRLLSDRFSAERPKGSFSTLEIQRTEQGDSAMYLCASSLGRGEGVSTEAFFGQGTRLTVV.

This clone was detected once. CDR3 loop: CASEGGRGPYEQYF. CDR3 in DNA: TGTGCCTCGGAGGGGGGAAGAGGGCCCTACGAGCAGTACTTC. The chain uses TRBV28 and TRBJ2-7; D may be TRBD1 or TRBD2 (6 bases each). CDR3 size: 14 residues. V was pared by 11 bases and J by 2 bases, with 19 bases between. The germline CDR1 and CDR2 sequences are MDHEN and SYDVKM.

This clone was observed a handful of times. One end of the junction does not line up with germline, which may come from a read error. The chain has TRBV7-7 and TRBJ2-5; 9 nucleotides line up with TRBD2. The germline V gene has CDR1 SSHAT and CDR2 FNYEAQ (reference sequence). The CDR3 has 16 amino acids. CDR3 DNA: TGTGCTAGCAGCTTAGCGCCAGCGGGAGGTGGCGAGACCCAGTACTTC. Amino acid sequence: CASSLAPAGGGETQYF.